The 5 T cell receptor beta chains below were found in one sample sequenced in a study of chemoradiotherapy in HPV16-positive cancers. Clones were read by immunoSEQ multiplex PCR, and TCRdb kept only the in-frame ones, dropping some. The repertoire includes about 11,000 clones, 80% to 95% of them detected once, and 1.8% sits in the top ten. Sequencing used blood, obtained from a patient who underwent chemoradiotherapy. The receptors derive from a human donor with HPV-associated anogenital cancer.

The chain joins TRBV4-1 to TRBJ2-2; 7 nucleotides agree with TRBD2. The V segment lost 0 bases and the J segment 1 base; nucleotides outside the gene matches: 2. This CDR3 is 16 amino acids long. The V gene's germline CDR1 is MGHRA and CDR2 YSYEKL. This CDR3 reads CASSQERGGNTGELFF. In DNA, the CDR3 is TGCGCCAGCAGCCAAGAGCGCGGGGGGAACACCGGGGAGCTGTTTTTT.

The chain links TRBV6-5 to TRBJ1-1; D possibly corresponds to TRBD1 (6 bases). This CDR3 has 13 amino acids. CDR1 and CDR2 (germline): MNHEY, SVGAGI. Trimming removed 9 bases from V and 0 bases from J, with 11 bases in between. The CDR3 DNA reads as TGTGCCAGTACTGGACAGCTGAACACTGAAGCTTTCTTT. Translating it yields CASTGQLNTEAFF.

The chain combines TRBV4-1 with TRBJ2-1; 14 nucleotides line up with TRBD2. The length of the CDR3 is 18 residues. Per germline, CDR1 MGHRA and CDR2 YSYEKL. V gave up 1 base and J gave up 9 bases; unmatched junction bases: 11. The CDR3 DNA follows: TGCGCCAGCAGCCAAGGGGGACCGGGACTAGCGGGGGTGGGTGAGCAGTTCTTC. Translated: CASSQGGPGLAGVGEQFF.

The gene calls are TRBV9 and TRBJ1-2, with D perhaps TRBD1 (6 bases). V lost 6 bases and J lost 4, with 25 bases in between. CDR1 and CDR2 (germline): SGDLS, YYNGEE. The length of the CDR3 is 17 residues. The CDR3 DNA reads as TGTGCCAGCATTCGTGCTAGACAGGACGGCGTGGCCTATGGCTACACCTTC. This gives the protein CASIRARQDGVAYGYTF.

The rearrangement joins TRBV7-9 to TRBJ1-2, with D perhaps matching TRBD1 (6 bases). The CDR3 runs to 12 residues. Trimming took 4 bases from V and 4 from J, leaving 7 bases between them. Per germline, CDR1 SEHNR and CDR2 FQNEAQ (reference sequence). The CDR3 loop reads CASSSQGYGYTF. The CDR3 nucleotides read TGTGCCAGCAGCTCACAGGGCTATGGCTACACCTTC.